Given below is one T cell receptor beta chain in context. No antigen is known for it. These data come from a study of T cell repertoires in cytomegalovirus infection. Study observations and caveats: HLA-C-restricted CMV-specific TCR beta clonotypes were dominant in the ex vivo response.

Each CDR3 protein is one row after TCRdb ran MiXCR on the reads. Of hundreds of thousands of distinct CDR3 sequences in the sample, approximately 33% were seen once. This CDR3 is 16 amino acids long. From germline, CDR1 is SGDLS and CDR2 YYNGEE. The J segment lost 5 bases and the V segment lost 6 bases, leaving 11 bases of the junction unmatched. The V and J genes are TRBV9 and TRBJ2-2, with TRBD2 matching 9 bases. This sequence originates from a human donor in good health (CMV status not recorded). Some clones in this sample may be carry-over from other donors' samples. Sequencing input: PBMCs. The DNA for the CDR3 is TGTGCCAGCACCTCGCTAGCGGGGACACTAACCGGGGAGCTGTTTTTT. Protein product: CASTSLAGTLTGELFF.